These 26 T cell receptor beta chains were sequenced from one sample in a study of shared clonotypes between healthy human individuals. Measured with immunoSEQ multiplex PCR; TCRdb has only the in-frame clones, and not every one. Seen here are around 1 million clones, less than 85% observed once, and the top ten hold about 1.5%. Source material: memory CD4+ T cells sorted from blood. Subset indicated: CD45RA-negative fraction. These receptors all stem from a man between 18 and 29 years old in good health.

This clone was recorded once. This sequence joins TRBV5-5 and TRBJ1-2; D remains unclear. Trimming pared 4 bases from V and 12 bases from J, leaving 22 bases between. The CDR3 runs to 14 residues. Germline-derived CDR1 and CDR2 are SGHKS and YYEKEE (reference sequence). CDR3 nucleotides: TGTGCCAGCAGCCCATTGTTGACTGTTCCAAGCAACACCTTC. Residues: CASSPLLTVPSNTF.

The CDR3: CATIPWGDRGQQEQYF. In nucleotides, the CDR3 is TGTGCCACTATTCCCTGGGGGGACAGGGGGCAACAGGAGCAGTACTTC. The chain is built from TRBV19 and TRBJ2-7; 12 nucleotides line up with TRBD1. The CDR3 spans 16 residues. Trimming cost V 10 bases and J 7 bases; bases outside gene matches: 17. The V gene's germline CDR1 is LNHDA and CDR2 SQIVND (reference sequence). The full variable domain, rest sourced from reference TRBV19 and TRBJ2-7, is DGGITQSPKYLFRKEGQNVTLSCEQNLNHDAMYWYRQDPGQGLRLIYYSQIVNDFQKGDIAEGYSVSREKKESFPLTVTSAQKNPTAFYLCATIPWGDRGQQEQYFGPGTRLTVT.

The chain employs TRBV4-3 and TRBJ2-7; tentatively, D is TRBD1 (7 bases). V was clipped by 0 bases and J by 3 bases, with 18 bases between them. Germline V CDR1 and CDR2: LGHNA, YSLEER. The CDR3 is made up of 17 amino acids. For the CDR3, the DNA is TGCGCCAGCAGCCAAGATAGGGGGCAGGGGGGAAACTACGAGCAGTACTTC. The encoded protein is CASSQDRGQGGNYEQYF.

This chain joins TRBV5-1 and TRBJ1-4; perhaps TRBD1 as D (5 bases). CDR3 size: 14 residues. Germline V gene lookup returns CDR1 SGHRS and CDR2 YFSETQ. The V end was cut by 4 bases, the J end by 7 bases, with 14 bases between. This CDR3 reads CASSPQVGGEKLFF. The CDR3 DNA reads as TGCGCCAGCAGCCCACAGGTCGGAGGTGAAAAACTGTTTTTT.

The CDR3 region has the DNA TGTGCCAGCAGCTCCATGAGGGGTGAAAAACTGTTTTTT. Protein: CASSSMRGEKLFF. The gene calls are TRBV7-2 and TRBJ1-4; D perhaps matches TRBD1 (5 bases). The CDR3 has 13 amino acids. Trimming took off 4 bases at V and 7 bases at J, with 10 bases between the two ends. Germline assignment: CDR1 SGHTA and CDR2 FQGNSA.

This chain uses TRBV6-6 with TRBJ2-7, with TRBD1 identical over 7 bases. The germline gives CDR1 MNHNY, CDR2 SVGAGI (reference sequence). CDR3 length: 14 residues. The ends lost 7 bases at V and 2 bases at J; junction bases unmatched: 8. CDR3 region: CASTDPGQPYEQYF. Written as DNA, the CDR3 is TGTGCCAGCACAGACCCGGGACAGCCCTACGAGCAGTACTTC.

Written as DNA, the CDR3 is TGTGCCAGTAGTATAGGGGGCAATGGCGACACTGAAGCTTTCTTT. Encoded protein: CASSIGGNGDTEAFF. The chain couples TRBV19 to TRBJ1-1; TRBD1 is a possible D gene (5 bases). The germline CDR1 and CDR2 sequences are LNHDA and SQIVND (reference sequence). There are 15 residues in the CDR3. V lost 1 base and J lost 3, with 12 bases in between. Complete variable domain (other parts from reference TRBV19 and TRBJ1-1): DGGITQSPKYLFRKEGQNVTLSCEQNLNHDAMYWYRQDPGQGLRLIYYSQIVNDFQKGDIAEGYSVSREKKESFPLTVTSAQKNPTAFYLCASSIGGNGDTEAFFGQGTRLTVV.

The chain uses TRBV28 and TRBJ2-5; possibly TRBD2 for D (6 bases). The germline V gene encodes CDR1 MDHEN and CDR2 SYDVKM. The CDR3 extends over 14 amino acids. The V end was cut by 5 bases, the J end by 2 bases, with 12 bases between. The CDR3: CASSLLRGQETQYF. CDR3 nucleotides: TGTGCCAGCAGTCTCCTCCGGGGGCAAGAGACCCAGTACTTC.

The chain carries TRBV4-3 and TRBJ2-1, with D tentatively TRBD2 (6 bases). There are 13 residues in the CDR3. V gave up 5 bases and J gave up 9 bases, with 14 bases separating them. Germline-derived CDR1 and CDR2 are LGHNA and YSLEER. The CDR3 DNA reads as TGCGCCAGCAGCTCGCGAAGGGGAGGTGAGCAGTTCTTC. Residues: CASSSRRGGEQFF.

The V gene is TRBV28, the J gene TRBJ2-7; 7 bases map to TRBD1. The J segment lost 6 bases and the V segment lost 6 bases, leaving 11 bases of the junction unmatched. Germline values: CDR1 MDHEN, CDR2 SYDVKM. This CDR3 has 14 residues. The CDR3, as DNA: TGTGCCAGCAGCCGAGGGGGCAGGGAAGGCGAGCAGTACTTC. Translated: CASSRGGREGEQYF.

The rearrangement uses TRBV7-2 and TRBJ2-7; 9 nucleotides line up with TRBD2. V lost 5 bases and J lost 2; bases outside the gene matches: 10. The germline V gene encodes CDR1 SGHTA and CDR2 FQGNSA. The CDR3 is made up of 16 amino acids. The CDR3 nucleotides are TGTGCCAGCAGCCCGGGAATAGCGGGAGTCGCCTACGAGCAGTACTTC. Protein sequence: CASSPGIAGVAYEQYF.

The rearrangement joins TRBV5-1 to TRBJ1-1; D gene ambiguous. Germline V CDR1 and CDR2: SGHRS, YFSETQ. The CDR3 loop spans 15 amino acids. V lost 1 base and J lost 2, with 12 bases in between. In DNA, the CDR3 is TGCGCCAGCAGCTTGCTGGGTTTGGGAAACACTGAAGCTTTCTTT. As protein: CASSLLGLGNTEAFF.

This clone was found a few times. J is TRBJ2-5 and V is TRBV10-3, with 7 bases that match TRBD2. The CDR3 spans 13 residues. Germline CDR1 ENHRY, CDR2 SYGVKD. Unmatched junction bases numbered 3, after V lost 7 bases and J lost 1 base. The CDR3 DNA sequence: TGTGCCATCAATCCGGGAGGCCAAGAGACCCAGTACTTC. This codes for CAINPGGQETQYF.

This chain joins TRBV6-1 and TRBJ1-2; no firm D call. Trimming cost V 2 bases and J 5 bases, with 12 bases left between them. This CDR3 has 14 residues. Germline V gene sequence: CDR1 MNHNS, CDR2 SASEGT. The CDR3 nucleotides are TGTGCCAGCAGTGAACGCGGCCTAGGGTATGGCTACACCTTC. Translating it yields CASSERGLGYGYTF.

The chain combines TRBV11-2 with TRBJ2-5, with D perhaps TRBD2 (5 bases). This CDR3 spans 14 amino acids. Germline V gives CDR1 SGHAT, CDR2 FQNNGV. V lost 5 bases and J lost 1, with 11 bases in between. In nucleotides, the CDR3 is TGTGCCAGCAGCCCGGGGAATCTCCAAGAGACCCAGTACTTC. It codes for CASSPGNLQETQYF.

This clone occurred a few times. The chain couples TRBV2 to TRBJ1-6, with a weak D call TRBD1 (5 bases). V was trimmed by 3 bases and J by 5 bases, leaving 11 bases between them. Germline CDR1 and CDR2: SNHLY and FYNNEI. The CDR3 length is 15 residues. The CDR3 nucleotides read TGTGCCAGCAGTGATGAGGGACTACATAATTCACCCCTCCACTTT. Its translation: CASSDEGLHNSPLHF.

Regarding this clone: Other DNA sequences in this sample translate to the same CDR3. V usage is TRBV2 and J usage is TRBJ2-2; D perhaps matches TRBD1 (5 bases). Germline CDR1 is SNHLY and CDR2 is FYNNEI. V lost 5 bases to trimming and J lost 0 bases, with 10 bases between them. CDR3 size: 15 residues. The CDR3 coding sequence is TGTGCCAGCAGTCGGCAGGGCACGAACACCGGGGAGCTGTTTTTT. Protein: CASSRQGTNTGELFF. The full variable domain, its missing parts supplied by reference TRBV2 and TRBJ2-2, is EPEVTQTPSHQVTQMGQEVILRCVPISNHLYFYWYRQILGQKVEFLVSFYNNEISEKSEIFDDQFSVERPDGSNFTLKIRSTKLEDSAMYFCASSRQGTNTGELFFGEGSRLTVL.

The rearrangement joins TRBV7-2 to TRBJ2-5, with 9 bases that match TRBD2. This CDR3 is 14 amino acids long. V trimming: 5 bases; J trimming: 9 bases; junction bases outside the gene matches: 10. The germline gives CDR1 SGHTA, CDR2 FQGNSA. The CDR3 here is CASSPSGATMSQYF. CDR3 bases: TGTGCCAGCAGCCCTAGCGGGGCCACAATGTCCCAGTACTTC.

On this clone: Different DNA sequences within this sample yield the same CDR3. As DNA, the CDR3 is TGTGCCAGCAGGGGGGAGAGCACCGGGGAGCTGTTTTTT. It encodes CASRGESTGELFF. V usage is TRBV2 and J usage is TRBJ2-2, with D perhaps being TRBD1 or TRBD2 (5 bases each). Germline V gives CDR1 SNHLY, CDR2 FYNNEI. V was shortened by 6 bases and J by 4 bases, with 9 bases between the two germline ends. The CDR3 length is 13 residues.

The V and J genes are TRBV5-6 and TRBJ2-3; D gene uncertain. The V gene lost 0 bases and the J gene lost 0 bases, with 11 bases spanning the gap. In germline, CDR1 is SGHDT, CDR2 YYEEEE. The CDR3 is made up of 16 amino acids. Written as DNA, the CDR3 is TGTGCCAGCAGCTTGGCGCGCAGGAAAAGCACAGATACGCAGTATTTT. It is translated as CASSLARRKSTDTQYF.

The chain couples TRBV6-1 to TRBJ1-1; 9 bases are shared with TRBD1. J was trimmed by 4 bases and V by 8 bases; bases with no gene match: 11. This CDR3 has 15 amino acids. Per germline, CDR1 MNHNS and CDR2 SASEGT. The CDR3 reads CASLDRGGSSTEAFF. The DNA of the CDR3 is TGTGCCAGCCTGGACAGGGGCGGGTCGAGCACTGAAGCTTTCTTT.

V and J are TRBV28 and TRBJ1-5, with D possibly TRBD1 on 6 matching bases. The CDR3 totals 15 residues. Germline V gene lookup returns CDR1 MDHEN and CDR2 SYDVKM. V lost 7 bases and J lost 3, with 16 bases in between. Written as DNA, the CDR3 is TGTGCCAGCACAATGGGGGGGCCAGACAATCAGCCCCAGCATTTT. Its protein product is CASTMGGPDNQPQHF. The variable domain in full, completed from reference TRBV28 and TRBJ1-5, reads DVKVTQSSRYLVKRTGEKVFLECVQDMDHENMFWYRQDPGLGLRLIYFSYDVKMKEKGDIPEGYSVSREKKERFSLILESASTNQTSMYLCASTMGGPDNQPQHFGDGTRLSIL.

This rearrangement joins TRBV7-8 to TRBJ1-1; D gene uncertain. The ends were cut back, 7 bases at V and 3 bases at J, with 18 bases in the middle. The germline gives CDR1 SGHVS, CDR2 FQNEAQ. The CDR3 consists of 15 residues. The CDR3: CASILTSYPDTEAFF. As DNA, the CDR3 is TGTGCCAGCATCCTTACTTCTTATCCGGACACTGAAGCTTTCTTT.

This clone has just one count. The CDR3 loop is CASSPGKGGTGELFF. In DNA form, the CDR3 reads TGTGCCAGCTCACCAGGGAAGGGTGGCACCGGGGAGCTGTTTTTT. The V gene is TRBV18, the J gene TRBJ2-2; no reliable D call. The V gene lost 2 bases and the J gene lost 4 bases, with 11 bases spanning the gap. Germline V gives CDR1 KGHSH, CDR2 LQKENI. The CDR3 is 15 residues long.

The rearrangement joins TRBV29-1 to TRBJ2-7, with D possibly TRBD2 on 6 matching bases. The V end was cut by 5 bases, the J end by 6 bases, with 14 bases between. There are 12 residues in the CDR3. Germline CDR1 is SQVTM and CDR2 is ANQGSEA. CDR3 sequence: CSVPQGGAEQYF. In DNA, the CDR3 is TGCAGCGTTCCGCAAGGAGGGGCCGAGCAGTACTTC.

The CDR3 reads CASSWTGQGEYEQYF. The CDR3 DNA reads as TGTGCCAGCAGCTGGACGGGACAGGGGGAATACGAGCAGTACTTC. The chain couples TRBV7-2 to TRBJ2-7; 11 positions match TRBD1. J lost 4 bases, V lost 4 bases, and 6 bases had no gene match. There are 15 residues in the CDR3. In germline, CDR1 is SGHTA, CDR2 FQGNSA.